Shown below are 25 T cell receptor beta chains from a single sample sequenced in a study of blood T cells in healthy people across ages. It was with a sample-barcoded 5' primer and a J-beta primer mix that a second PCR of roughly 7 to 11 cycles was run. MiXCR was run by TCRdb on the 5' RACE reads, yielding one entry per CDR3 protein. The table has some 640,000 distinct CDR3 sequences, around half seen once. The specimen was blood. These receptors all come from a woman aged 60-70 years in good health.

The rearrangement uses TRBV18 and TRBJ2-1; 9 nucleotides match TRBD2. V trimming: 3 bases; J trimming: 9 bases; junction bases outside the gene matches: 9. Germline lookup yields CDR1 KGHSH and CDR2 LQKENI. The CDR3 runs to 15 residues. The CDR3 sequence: CASSPSGTSRAEQFF. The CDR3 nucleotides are TGTGCCAGCTCACCCTCCGGGACTAGCCGTGCTGAGCAGTTCTTC.

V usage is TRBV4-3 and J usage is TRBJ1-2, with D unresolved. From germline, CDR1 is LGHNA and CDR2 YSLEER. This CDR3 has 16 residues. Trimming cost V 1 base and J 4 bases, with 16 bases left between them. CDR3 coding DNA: TGCGCCAGCAGCCAAGCCGCGGACGGGCGAACCTATGGCTACACCTTC. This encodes CASSQAADGRTYGYTF.

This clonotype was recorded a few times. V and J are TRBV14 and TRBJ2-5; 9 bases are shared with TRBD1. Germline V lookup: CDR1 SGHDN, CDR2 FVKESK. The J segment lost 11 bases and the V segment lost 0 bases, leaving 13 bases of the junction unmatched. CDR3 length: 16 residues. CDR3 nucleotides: TGTGCCAGCAGCCAAGATATCGGGACAGGGAGTAATGAGCAGTACTTC. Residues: CASSQDIGTGSNEQYF.

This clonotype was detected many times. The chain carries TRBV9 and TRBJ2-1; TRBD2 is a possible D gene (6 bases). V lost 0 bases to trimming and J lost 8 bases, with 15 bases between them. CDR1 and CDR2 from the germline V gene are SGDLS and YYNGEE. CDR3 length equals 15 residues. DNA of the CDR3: TGTGCCAGCAGCGTAGGAGGGACTTTTGGCCATGAGCAGTTCTTC. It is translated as CASSVGGTFGHEQFF.

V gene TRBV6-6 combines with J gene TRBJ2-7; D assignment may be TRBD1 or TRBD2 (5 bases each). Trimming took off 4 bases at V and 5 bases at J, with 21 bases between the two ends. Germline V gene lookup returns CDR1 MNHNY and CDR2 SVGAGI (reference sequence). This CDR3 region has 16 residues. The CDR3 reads CASSWSRGQGPNEQYF. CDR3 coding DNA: TGTGCCAGCAGTTGGTCCAGAGGGCAGGGTCCAAACGAGCAGTACTTC.

This chain's CDR3 is CSASAVRMGLNTDTQYF. The DNA of the CDR3 is TGCAGTGCTAGCGCAGTGAGGATGGGCCTGAACACAGATACGCAGTATTTT. The chain joins TRBV20-1 to TRBJ2-3; no definite D call. Germline-derived CDR1 and CDR2 are DFQATT and SNEGSKA (reference sequence). Trimming removed 3 bases at V and 2 bases at J, with 21 bases between. This CDR3 comprises 17 residues.

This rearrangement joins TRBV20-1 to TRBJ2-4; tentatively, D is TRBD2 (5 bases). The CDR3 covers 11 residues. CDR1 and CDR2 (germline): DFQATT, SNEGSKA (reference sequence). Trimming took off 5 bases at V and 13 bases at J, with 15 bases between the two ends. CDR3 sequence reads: CSAAGITGQYF. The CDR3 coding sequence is TGCAGTGCTGCCGGGATTACGGGGCAGTACTTC.

CDR3 in DNA: TGTGCCACCAGTCGCGGGAGTGGGGAGACCCAGTACTTC. Protein product: CATSRGSGETQYF. The chain carries TRBV24-1 and TRBJ2-5, with 7 bases that match TRBD2. Losses at the gene ends were 6 bases for V and 5 bases for J; bases not matched to a gene: 5. This CDR3 is built from 13 residues. From germline, CDR1 is KGHDR and CDR2 SFDVKD.

This CDR3 reads CASGYRVGGLGETQYF. As DNA, the CDR3 is TGTGCCAGCGGCTACCGGGTGGGGGGACTTGGGGAGACCCAGTACTTC. The chain employs TRBV7-2 and TRBJ2-5, with D perhaps TRBD2 (6 bases). CDR3 length: 16 residues. Trimming stripped 8 bases from V and 5 bases from J, with 24 bases between. From germline, CDR1 is SGHTA and CDR2 FQGNSA.

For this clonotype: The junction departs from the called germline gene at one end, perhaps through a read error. The CDR3 bases are TGTGCCAGCAGCCTATACACCTACGGGCAGTACTTC. It codes for CASSLYTYGQYF. The chain couples TRBV2 to TRBJ2-7; no firm D call. CDR1 and CDR2 (germline): SNHLY, FYNNEI. The CDR3 is made up of 12 amino acids.

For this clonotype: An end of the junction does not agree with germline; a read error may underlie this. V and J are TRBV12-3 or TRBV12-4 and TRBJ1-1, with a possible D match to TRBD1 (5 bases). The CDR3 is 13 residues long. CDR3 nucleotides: TGTGCCGGCAGTATCAGACAGTTAGGGCGAGCTTTCTTT. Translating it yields CAGSIRQLGRAFF.

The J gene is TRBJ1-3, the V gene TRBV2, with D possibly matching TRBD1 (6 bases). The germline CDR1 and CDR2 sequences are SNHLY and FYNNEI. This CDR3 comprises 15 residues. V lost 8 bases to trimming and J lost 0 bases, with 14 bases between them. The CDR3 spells CASGGLGYSGNTIYF. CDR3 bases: TGTGCCAGCGGGGGCCTCGGGTACTCTGGAAACACCATATATTTT.

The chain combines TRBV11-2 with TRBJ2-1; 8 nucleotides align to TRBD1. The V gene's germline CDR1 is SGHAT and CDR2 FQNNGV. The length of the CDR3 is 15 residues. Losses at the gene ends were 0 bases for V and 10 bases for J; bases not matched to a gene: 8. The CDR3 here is CASSLDGAGGGEQFF. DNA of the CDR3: TGTGCCAGCAGCTTAGATGGGGCAGGGGGCGGCGAGCAGTTCTTC.

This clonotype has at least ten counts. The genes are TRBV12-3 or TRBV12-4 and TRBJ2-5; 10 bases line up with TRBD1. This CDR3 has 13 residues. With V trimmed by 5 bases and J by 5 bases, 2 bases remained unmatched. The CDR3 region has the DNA TGTGCCAGCAGTCGACAGGGGGCTGAGACCCAGTACTTC. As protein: CASSRQGAETQYF.

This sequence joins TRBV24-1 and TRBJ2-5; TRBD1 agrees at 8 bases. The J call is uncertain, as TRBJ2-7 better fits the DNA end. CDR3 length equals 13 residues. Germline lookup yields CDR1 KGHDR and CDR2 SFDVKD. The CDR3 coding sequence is TGTGCCACCAGTGCGACAGGGGCCTACGAGCAGTACTTC. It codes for CATSATGAYEQYF.

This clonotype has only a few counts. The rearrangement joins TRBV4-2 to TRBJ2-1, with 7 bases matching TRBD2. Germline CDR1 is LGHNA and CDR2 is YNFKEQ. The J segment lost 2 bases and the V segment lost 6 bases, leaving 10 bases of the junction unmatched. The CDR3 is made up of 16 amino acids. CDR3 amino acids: CASSPQSGGTYNEQFF. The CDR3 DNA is TGTGCCAGCAGTCCCCAGTCGGGAGGTACCTACAATGAGCAGTTCTTC.

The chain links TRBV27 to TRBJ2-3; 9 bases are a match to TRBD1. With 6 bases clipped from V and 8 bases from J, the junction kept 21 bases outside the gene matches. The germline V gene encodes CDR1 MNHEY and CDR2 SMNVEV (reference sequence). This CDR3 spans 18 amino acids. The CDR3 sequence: CASSLRQGGQGSRGTQYF. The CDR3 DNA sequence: TGTGCCAGCAGCCTAAGGCAGGGAGGACAGGGGAGTAGGGGTACGCAGTATTTT.

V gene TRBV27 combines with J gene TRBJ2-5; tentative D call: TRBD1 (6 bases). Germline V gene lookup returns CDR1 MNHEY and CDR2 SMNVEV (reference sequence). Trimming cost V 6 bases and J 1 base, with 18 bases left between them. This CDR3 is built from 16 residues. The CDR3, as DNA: TGTGCCAGCAGACGAACAGGGTGGGCGGGCCAAGAGACCCAGTACTTC. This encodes CASRRTGWAGQETQYF.

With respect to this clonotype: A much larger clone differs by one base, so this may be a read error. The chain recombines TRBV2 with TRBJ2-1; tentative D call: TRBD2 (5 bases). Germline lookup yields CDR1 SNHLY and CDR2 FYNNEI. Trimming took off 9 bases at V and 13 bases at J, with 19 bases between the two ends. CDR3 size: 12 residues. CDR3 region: CASSPVGETQFF. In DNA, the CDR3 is TGTGCCAGTTCCCCAGTGGGAGAGACCCAGTTCTTC.

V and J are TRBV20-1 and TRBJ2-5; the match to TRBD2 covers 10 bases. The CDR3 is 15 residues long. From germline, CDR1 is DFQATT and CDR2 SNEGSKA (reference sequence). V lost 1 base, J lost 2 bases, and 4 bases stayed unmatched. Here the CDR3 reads CSARGAGGRQETQYF. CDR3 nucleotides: TGCAGTGCTAGAGGAGCGGGAGGGCGACAAGAGACCCAGTACTTC.

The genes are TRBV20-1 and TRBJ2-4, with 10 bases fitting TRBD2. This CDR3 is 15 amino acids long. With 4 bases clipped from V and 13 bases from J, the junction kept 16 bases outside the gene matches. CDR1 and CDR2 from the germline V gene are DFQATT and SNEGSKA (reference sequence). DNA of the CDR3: TGCAGTGCTACCTCCGGGACTAGCGACTACAATGAGCAGTACTTC. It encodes CSATSGTSDYNEQYF.

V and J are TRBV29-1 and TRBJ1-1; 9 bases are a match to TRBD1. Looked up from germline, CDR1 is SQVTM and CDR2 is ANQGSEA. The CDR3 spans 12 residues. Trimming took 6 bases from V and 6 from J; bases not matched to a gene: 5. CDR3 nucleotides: TGCAGCGTGGGACAGGGTTTCTCTGAAGCTTTCTTT. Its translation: CSVGQGFSEAFF.

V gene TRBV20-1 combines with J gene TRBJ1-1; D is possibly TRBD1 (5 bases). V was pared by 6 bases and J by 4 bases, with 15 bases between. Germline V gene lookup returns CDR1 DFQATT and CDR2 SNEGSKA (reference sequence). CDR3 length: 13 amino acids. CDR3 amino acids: CSAQPRGFTEAFF. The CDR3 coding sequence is TGCAGTGCACAACCGCGGGGGTTCACTGAAGCTTTCTTT.

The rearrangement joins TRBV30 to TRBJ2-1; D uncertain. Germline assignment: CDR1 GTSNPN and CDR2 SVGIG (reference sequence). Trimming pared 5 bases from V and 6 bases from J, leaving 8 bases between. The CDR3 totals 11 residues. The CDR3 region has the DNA TGTGCCTGGCGACGGTTCAATGAGCAGTTCTTC. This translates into CAWRRFNEQFF.

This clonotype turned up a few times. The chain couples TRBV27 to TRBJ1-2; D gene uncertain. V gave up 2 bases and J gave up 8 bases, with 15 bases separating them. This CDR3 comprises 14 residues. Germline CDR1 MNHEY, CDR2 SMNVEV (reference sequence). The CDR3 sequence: CASSLKKGPSGYTF. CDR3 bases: TGTGCCAGCAGTTTAAAAAAGGGCCCTTCGGGCTACACCTTC.